This T cell receptor beta chain was captured by sequencing in a study of identical twins. This clonotype came up a few times. What it binds is not known. The CDR3 extends over 13 amino acids. With 2 bases clipped from V and 4 bases from J, the junction kept 1 base outside the gene matches. Germline V lookup: CDR1 SGHVS, CDR2 FQNEAQ. Template switching introduced a universal primer site, and the cDNA bore unique molecular identifiers. Each CDR3 protein is one row after TCRdb ran MiXCR on the 5' RACE reads. The sample has about 460,000 distinct CDR3 sequences; 13% to 15% are singletons. General study results and limits: Models came in too low on out-of-frame TCR alpha sharing in monozygotic twins.

Separately, the same data were catalogued under a study of yellow fever vaccine responses in identical twins.

The sequencing sample was made of CD4+ T cells sorted from blood. The chain couples TRBV7-8 to TRBJ2-7; 8 nucleotides align to TRBD1. This TCR was recovered from a woman under 30 in good health. CDR3 protein: CASSLRDRYEQYF. DNA for the CDR3: TGTGCCAGCAGCTTAAGGGACAGGTACGAGCAGTACTTC.